This T cell receptor beta chain was recorded in a study of cytomegalovirus exposure and HLA in healthy donors. Study findings and constraints: A later look showed TCR association rates differing by HLA locus, highest for DRB1 and lowest for HLA-C. Other equally common chains were less clonally expanded than HLA-associated TCR beta chains, a later analysis showed. The HLA-A and HLA-B alleles of most subjects were reportedly predicted accurately from TCR beta sequences.

Use of 60 Vbeta and 13 Jbeta primers characterized the PCR. The assay was immunoSEQ multiplex PCR, and TCRdb's table has in-frame clones only and misses some. This sample carries about 150,000 clones, 85% to 90% of them seen once, and the ten largest clones take approximately 4.7%. Germline CDR1 reads SGHRS; CDR2 reads YFSETQ. This CDR3 has 18 residues. V was cut by 4 bases and J by 4 bases, with 26 bases left in between. In regard to this clone: Antigen: not known.

The sequenced material came from PBMCs. The receptor comes from a woman younger than 45 in good health and CMV-seronegative. The rearrangement links TRBV5-1 to TRBJ1-2; D gene ambiguous. CDR3 DNA: TGCGCCAGCAGCCCGGGGATCGGGCAAACCATACGCCCCTATGGCTACACCTTC. It yields the protein CASSPGIGQTIRPYGYTF.